The 24 T cell receptor beta chains below all came from one sample that was sequenced in a study of long-term antiretroviral therapy in people with HIV. Survey level was the resolution at which the v3.0 immunoSEQ assay ran. The method was immunoSEQ multiplex PCR; TCRdb's version includes in-frame clones alone and lacks a portion of them. The table shows more than 15,000 clones, with roughly nine tenths occurring only once. The specimen was unsorted PBMCs, collected 0.3 years after starting antiretroviral therapy. These receptors were collected from a man between 60 and 75 years old with HIV.

The gene calls are TRBV30 and TRBJ1-2, with D perhaps TRBD1 (6 bases). The CDR3 loop spans 12 amino acids. Germline values: CDR1 GTSNPN, CDR2 SVGIG (reference sequence). Trimming shortened V by 4 bases and J by 11 bases, and 17 bases separated the two germline ends. The CDR3 DNA is TGTGCCTGGAATGTGGACAGTCCCCTGTACACCTTC. Translated, it gives CAWNVDSPLYTF. The whole variable domain, filled in from reference TRBV30 and TRBJ1-2, reads SQTIHQWPATLVQPVGSPLSLECTVEGTSNPNLYWYRQAAGRGLQLLFYSVGIGQISSEVPQNLSASRPQDRQFILSSKKLLLSDSGFYLCAWNVDSPLYTFGSGTRLTVV.

The V and J genes are TRBV7-6 and TRBJ1-1; 8 bases are a match to TRBD1. The CDR3 spans 15 residues. The V gene end was trimmed by 5 bases and the J gene end by 6 bases; junction bases not matched to a gene: 11. Germline CDR1 and CDR2: SGHVS and FNYEAQ. The CDR3 is CASSQLGQGRSEAFF. CDR3 DNA sequence: TGTGCCAGCAGCCAGCTTGGACAGGGTAGGTCTGAAGCTTTCTTT.

This clone has a single count. Other DNA sequences of this sample code for an identical CDR3. The chain links TRBV30 to TRBJ2-7; D is unclear. This CDR3 has 12 residues. With 1 base removed from V and 0 bases from J, the gap between germline ends came to 4 bases. In germline, CDR1 is GTSNPN, CDR2 SVGIG (reference sequence). The CDR3 loop is CAWSGGSYEQYF. CDR3 nucleotides: TGTGCCTGGAGTGGGGGCTCCTACGAGCAGTACTTC.

The chain carries TRBV4-3 and TRBJ2-3, with D perhaps matching TRBD2 (5 bases). Trimming took off 0 bases at V and 6 bases at J, with 13 bases between the two ends. Per germline, CDR1 LGHNA and CDR2 YSLEER. The CDR3 is made up of 15 amino acids. The CDR3: CASSQDRTLGDTQYF. The CDR3 bases are TGCGCCAGCAGCCAAGATCGGACTCTTGGCGATACGCAGTATTTT.

This clone was seen a few times. The rearrangement joins TRBV7-7 to TRBJ2-7; 10 nucleotides line up with TRBD1. Germline-derived CDR1 and CDR2 are SSHAT and FNYEAQ (reference sequence). The CDR3 extends over 14 amino acids. J gave up 1 base and V 4 bases, and 1 base lay outside the gene matches. CDR3 coding DNA: TGTGCCAGCAGCTCGGGACAGGGGTCCTACGAGCAGTACTTC. Its translation: CASSSGQGSYEQYF.

The V call is TRBV19, the J call TRBJ2-3, with D maybe TRBD2 (6 bases). Germline values: CDR1 LNHDA, CDR2 SQIVND (reference sequence). The CDR3 length is 13 residues. The V and J ends lost 2 bases and 6 bases respectively, with 9 bases between them. The CDR3 here is CASSIWGEDTQYF. The CDR3 DNA is TGTGCCAGTAGTATATGGGGGGAGGATACGCAGTATTTT.

The rearrangement links TRBV18 to TRBJ2-4; the D is unclear. CDR1 and CDR2 (germline): KGHSH, LQKENI. The CDR3 has 13 amino acids. Deletions cut 2 bases from V and 7 bases from J, with 9 bases between. The CDR3 region is CASSPGSGNIQYF. CDR3 DNA sequence: TGTGCCAGCTCACCAGGGTCTGGGAACATTCAGTACTTC.

The V and J genes are TRBV6-5 and TRBJ2-7, with D possibly matching TRBD2 (6 bases). The CDR3 runs 14 residues. In germline, CDR1 is MNHEY, CDR2 SVGAGI. Trimming removed 5 bases at V and 6 bases at J, with 17 bases between. CDR3 sequence: CASSLPRQGGEQYF. CDR3 bases: TGTGCCAGCAGTCTTCCGAGGCAGGGAGGCGAGCAGTACTTC.

This chain uses TRBV5-1 with TRBJ2-3; 9 nucleotides line up with TRBD2. The CDR3 spans 19 residues. Germline lookup yields CDR1 SGHRS and CDR2 YFSETQ. V dropped 4 bases and J dropped 3; count of bases not matched to a gene: 18. DNA of the CDR3: TGCGCCAGCAGCGTCAGGCCCTCATTTGGCGGGGGGGAAACAGATACGCAGTATTTT. Protein product: CASSVRPSFGGGETDTQYF.

The chain combines TRBV5-1 with TRBJ2-7; TRBD2 is a possible D gene (5 bases). V was pared by 0 bases and J by 7 bases, with 14 bases between. Germline V gene lookup returns CDR1 SGHRS and CDR2 YFSETQ. This CDR3 has 14 residues. DNA for the CDR3: TGCGCCAGCAGCTTGGGGAGAACTACTAGTGAGCAGTACTTC. Translating gives CASSLGRTTSEQYF.

The chain couples TRBV7-9 to TRBJ1-5; no clear D gene. The germline gives CDR1 SEHNR, CDR2 FQNEAQ (reference sequence). This CDR3 spans 14 amino acids. The V end was cut by 3 bases, the J end by 3 bases, with 9 bases between. The CDR3 is CASSLGSLNQPQHF. The CDR3 DNA reads as TGTGCCAGCAGCTTGGGGAGTCTCAATCAGCCCCAGCATTTT.

J is TRBJ2-3 and V is TRBV5-6, with 11 bases lining up with TRBD2. The CDR3 has 15 amino acids. Germline assignment: CDR1 SGHDT and CDR2 YYEEEE. J gave up 4 bases and V 4 bases, and 5 bases lay outside the gene matches. CDR3 nucleotide sequence: TGTGCCAGCAGCGAACTAGCGGGGGCCTCAGATACGCAGTATTTT. It is translated as CASSELAGASDTQYF.

CDR3 amino acids: CASSLRQGDSPLHF. In nucleotides, the CDR3 is TGCGCCAGCAGCTTGAGGCAGGGAGATTCACCCCTCCACTTT. The chain uses TRBV5-1 and TRBJ1-6, with TRBD1 as a possible D gene (5 bases). The V end was cut by 1 base, the J end by 8 bases, with 10 bases between. Germline V gene lookup returns CDR1 SGHRS and CDR2 YFSETQ. This CDR3 has 14 residues. Based on the CDR3 plus reference TRBV5-1 and TRBJ1-6, the full variable domain is KAGVTQTPRYLIKTRGQQVTLSCSPISGHRSVSWYQQTPGQGLQFLFEYFSETQRNKGNFPGRFSGRQFSNSRSEMNVSTLELGDSALYLCASSLRQGDSPLHFGNGTRLTVT.

The chain has TRBV28 and TRBJ1-4; 9 bases are a match to TRBD1. Germline CDR1 is MDHEN and CDR2 is SYDVKM. The length of the CDR3 is 14 residues. J was trimmed by 4 bases and V by 6 bases; bases with no gene match: 3. In nucleotides, the CDR3 is TGTGCCAGCAGGGGGACAGGGTTTAATGAAAAACTGTTTTTT. Amino acids: CASRGTGFNEKLFF.

In this sample, this clone is medium-sized (0.01 to 0.1%). This chain joins TRBV30 and TRBJ1-1, with 8 bases matching TRBD1. CDR3 length: 13 amino acids. Germline lookup yields CDR1 GTSNPN and CDR2 SVGIG (reference sequence). Losses at the gene ends were 5 bases for V and 3 bases for J; bases not matched to a gene: 5. CDR3 DNA: TGTGCCTGGGGGACAGGAGTATACACTGAAGCTTTCTTT. Translated: CAWGTGVYTEAFF. Variable domain in full (rest from reference TRBV30 and TRBJ1-1): SQTIHQWPATLVQPVGSPLSLECTVEGTSNPNLYWYRQAAGRGLQLLFYSVGIGQISSEVPQNLSASRPQDRQFILSSKKLLLSDSGFYLCAWGTGVYTEAFFGQGTRLTVV.

CDR3: CASSPGTAPETQYF. The CDR3, as DNA: TGTGCCAGCTCACCAGGAACAGCCCCAGAGACCCAGTACTTC. This sequence joins TRBV18 and TRBJ2-5; no firm D call. Trimming stripped 2 bases from V and 4 bases from J, with 11 bases between. Germline V gene data show CDR1 as KGHSH and CDR2 as LQKENI. The CDR3 is made up of 14 amino acids. Filled out from reference TRBV18 and TRBJ2-5, the complete variable domain reads NAGVMQNPRHLVRRRGQEARLRCSPMKGHSHVYWYRQLPEEGLKFMVYLQKENIIDESGMPKERFSAEFPKEGPSILRIQQVVRGDSAAYFCASSPGTAPETQYFGPGTRLLVL.

The chain has TRBV5-1 and TRBJ1-1; TRBD1 matches at 8 bases. The CDR3 contains 13 residues. The J segment lost 9 bases and the V segment lost 0 bases, leaving 4 bases of the junction unmatched. Germline CDR1 is SGHRS and CDR2 is YFSETQ. This CDR3 is CASSLGQGRKAFF. In DNA, the CDR3 is TGCGCCAGCAGCTTGGGACAGGGGCGGAAAGCTTTCTTT.

The chain links TRBV28 to TRBJ1-2; the match to TRBD1 covers 7 bases. Trimming at V came to 8 bases and at J to 7 bases, leaving 10 bases not matched to a gene. Germline CDR1 and CDR2: MDHEN and SYDVKM. The CDR3 extends over 13 amino acids. The CDR3 DNA reads TGTGCCAGCGAAAGAACAGGGGTGCCTGGCTACACCTTC. Translated: CASERTGVPGYTF.

This clone rates as large. The chain carries TRBV2 and TRBJ2-7, with 8 bases matching TRBD1. The germline CDR1 and CDR2 sequences are SNHLY and FYNNEI. Trimming took 6 bases from V and 3 from J; bases not matched to a gene: 13. The length of the CDR3 is 16 residues. The CDR3 coding sequence is TGTGCCAGCAGAGACAGACCTGGGACAGGAAACTACGAGCAGTACTTC. It codes for CASRDRPGTGNYEQYF.

The chain recombines TRBV25-1 with TRBJ2-7, with D perhaps TRBD1 (6 bases). Trimming pared 2 bases from V and 3 bases from J, leaving 11 bases between. CDR1 and CDR2 (germline): MGHDK, SYGVNS. The CDR3 extends over 14 amino acids. The CDR3 region is CASSEAGESYEQYF. In nucleotides, the CDR3 is TGTGCCAGCAGTGAAGCAGGGGAAAGCTACGAGCAGTACTTC.

The V gene is TRBV7-8, the J gene TRBJ1-1, with D tentatively TRBD1 (5 bases). The CDR3 length is 16 residues. Trimming stripped 0 bases from V and 3 bases from J, with 14 bases between. Germline CDR1 reads SGHVS; CDR2 reads FQNEAQ. The CDR3 reads CASSLARGMTDTEAFF. Written as DNA, the CDR3 is TGTGCCAGCAGCTTAGCTCGGGGGATGACGGACACTGAAGCTTTCTTT. Supplemented by reference TRBV7-8 and TRBJ1-1, the full variable domain reads GAGVSQSPRYKVAKRGQDVALRCDPISGHVSLFWYQQALGQGPEFLTYFQNEAQLDKSGLPSDRFFAERPEGSVSTLKIQRTQQEDSAVYLCASSLARGMTDTEAFFGQGTRLTVV.

The chain couples TRBV28 to TRBJ2-1; D not certain. The CDR3 has 12 amino acids. The germline V and J ends were trimmed by 1 base and 7 bases, with 5 bases remaining between them. Germline V gene data show CDR1 as MDHEN and CDR2 as SYDVKM. Here the CDR3 DNA reads TGTGCCAGCAGTTTATCGGCGAATGAGCAGTTCTTC. Its protein is CASSLSANEQFF.

The rearrangement uses TRBV7-9 and TRBJ2-3; D is perhaps TRBD1 (6 bases). V lost 4 bases and J lost 0, with 11 bases in between. Germline-derived CDR1 and CDR2 are SEHNR and FQNEAQ (reference sequence). The length of the CDR3 is 15 residues. The CDR3 bases are TGTGCCAGCAGCTCGTGGGGGCAGAGCACAGATACGCAGTATTTT. Its translation: CASSSWGQSTDTQYF. Supplemented by reference TRBV7-9 and TRBJ2-3, the full variable domain reads DTGVSQNPRHKITKRGQNVTFRCDPISEHNRLYWYRQTLGQGPEFLTYFQNEAQLEKSRLLSDRFSAERPKGSFSTLEIQRTEQGDSAMYLCASSSWGQSTDTQYFGPGTRLTVL.

The rearrangement uses TRBV11-1 and TRBJ2-7; D perhaps matches TRBD1 (6 bases). The CDR3 spans 14 residues. In germline, CDR1 is SGHAT, CDR2 FQDESV (reference sequence). V was pared by 4 bases and J by 2 bases, with 12 bases between. The CDR3 reads CASSSYRVTYEQYF. The CDR3 region has the DNA TGTGCCAGCAGCTCCTACAGGGTGACCTACGAGCAGTACTTC.